Following are 2 T cell receptor beta chains from one sample sequenced in a study of blood T cell repertoires in COVID-19. Sequencing was performed with immunoSEQ multiplex PCR; in TCRdb, only in-frame clones are kept and a portion is missing. Of some 75,000 clones listed, 75% to 90% were seen once; the top ten hold about 13%. Specimen: peripheral blood. The source of these receptors is a man aged 45-65 years with COVID-19, enrolled during active disease.

DNA for the CDR3: TGTGCCACCGGGGCCAGGGTGAGCTCCTACAATGAGCAGTTCTTC. Its protein is CATGARVSSYNEQFF. The V and J genes are TRBV24-1 and TRBJ2-1, with a weak D call TRBD1 (5 bases). CDR3 length: 15 amino acids. V was cut by 9 bases and J by 0 bases, with 14 bases left in between. Germline V gene sequence: CDR1 KGHDR, CDR2 SFDVKD.

CDR3 loop: CASTSYRGQGQPQHF. CDR3 in DNA: TGTGCCAGCACCTCTTACAGGGGGCAAGGGCAGCCCCAGCATTTT. This chain connects TRBV21-1 to TRBJ1-5; the table names TRBD1, a call not compared with the DNA. TRBV21-1 is assigned pseudogene status. CDR3 length equals 15 residues.